This T cell receptor beta chain was sequenced in a study of blood T cell repertoires in COVID-19. Study-wide background: The study drew acute and convalescent COVID-19 samples from the United States, Italy and Spain. Sources were T cells, B-cell-depleted T cells, or PBMCs; the material itself was cDNA or gDNA.

The authors' processing: Estimated nucleated cell counts came from reference gene primer amplification. Sequenced by immunoSEQ multiplex PCR; TCRdb stores in-frame clones only, minus some. The D gene and trimming were derived from the DNA, and the V and J assignments and clone size from that table. The sample lists 95,000 to 100,000 clones, around four fifths occurring once. Germline trimming cut 6 bases from V and 2 bases from J; bases unmatched to any gene: 5. Germline V gene lookup returns CDR1 WNHNN and CDR2 SYGVQD (reference sequence). This CDR3 comprises 15 residues. The specimen was peripheral blood. The receptor's source is a man aged 65 to 79 with acute or convalescent COVID-19. The chain is built from TRBV10-1 and TRBJ1-3; TRBD1 matches at 9 bases. This CDR3 reads CASRAGTGTGNTIYF. The CDR3 DNA reads as TGCGCCAGCAGGGCCGGGACAGGGACTGGAAACACCATATATTTT.